This T cell receptor beta chain is from a study of PD-1 blockade in classical Hodgkin lymphoma. Study conclusions and caveats: The origin of the repertoire differences remains undefined, with disease activity or prior therapy as possible causes. As was reported, newly diagnosed patients showed lower baseline TCR diversity than healthy donors did.

Clones were read by immunoSEQ multiplex PCR, and TCRdb kept only the in-frame ones, dropping some. The sample carries fewer than 20,000 clones, roughly 90% recorded once. Of note for this clone: The antigen remains unidentified.

The time point is: newly diagnosed, previously untreated cHL patient sample. This CDR3 contains 13 residues. V lost 7 bases, J lost 5 bases, and 15 bases lay in between. Germline-derived CDR1 and CDR2 are SNHLY and FYNNEI. The genes are TRBV2 and TRBJ2-7, with D perhaps matching TRBD1 (6 bases). This clonotype was obtained from a human donor with classical Hodgkin lymphoma. Material for sequencing was peripheral blood mononuclear cells (PBMCs). The CDR3 reads CASKRRQVHEQYF. CDR3 sequence (DNA): TGTGCCAGCAAGCGGAGACAGGTACACGAGCAGTACTTC.